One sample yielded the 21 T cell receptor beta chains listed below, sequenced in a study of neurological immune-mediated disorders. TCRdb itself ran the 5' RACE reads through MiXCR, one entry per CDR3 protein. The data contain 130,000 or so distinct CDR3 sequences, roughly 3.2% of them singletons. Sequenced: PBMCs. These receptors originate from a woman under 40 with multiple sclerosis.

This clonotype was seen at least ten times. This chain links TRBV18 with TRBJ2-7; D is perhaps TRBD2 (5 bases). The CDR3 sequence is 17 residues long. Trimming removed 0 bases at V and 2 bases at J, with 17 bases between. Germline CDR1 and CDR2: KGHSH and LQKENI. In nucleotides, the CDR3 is TGTGCCAGCTCACCACCGGGTTTTAGCGATCATGCCTACGAGCAGTACTTC. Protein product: CASSPPGFSDHAYEQYF.

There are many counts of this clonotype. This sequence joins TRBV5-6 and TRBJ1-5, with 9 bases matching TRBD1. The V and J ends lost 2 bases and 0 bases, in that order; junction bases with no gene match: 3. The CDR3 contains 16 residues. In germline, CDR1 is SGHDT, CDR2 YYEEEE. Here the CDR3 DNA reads TGTGCCAGCAGCTTCGGGACAGGGAATAGCAATCAGCCCCAGCATTTT. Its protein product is CASSFGTGNSNQPQHF. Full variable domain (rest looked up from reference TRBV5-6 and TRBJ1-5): DAGVTQSPTHLIKTRGQQVTLRCSPKSGHDTVSWYQQALGQGPQFIFQYYEEEERQRGNFPDRFSGHQFPNYSSELNVNALLLGDSALYLCASSFGTGNSNQPQHFGDGTRLSIL.

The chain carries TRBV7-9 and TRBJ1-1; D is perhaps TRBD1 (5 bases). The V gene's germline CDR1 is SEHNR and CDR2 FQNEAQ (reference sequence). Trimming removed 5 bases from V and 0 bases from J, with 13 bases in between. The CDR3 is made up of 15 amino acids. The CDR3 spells CASSPGPYMNTEAFF. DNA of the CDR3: TGTGCCAGCAGCCCGGGGCCCTATATGAACACTGAAGCTTTCTTT.

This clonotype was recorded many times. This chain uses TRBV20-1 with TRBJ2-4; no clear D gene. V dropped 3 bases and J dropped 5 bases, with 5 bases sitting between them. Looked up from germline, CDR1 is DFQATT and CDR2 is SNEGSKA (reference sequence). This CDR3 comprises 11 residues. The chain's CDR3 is CSASPENIQYF. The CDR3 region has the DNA TGCAGTGCTAGCCCGGAAAACATTCAGTACTTC.

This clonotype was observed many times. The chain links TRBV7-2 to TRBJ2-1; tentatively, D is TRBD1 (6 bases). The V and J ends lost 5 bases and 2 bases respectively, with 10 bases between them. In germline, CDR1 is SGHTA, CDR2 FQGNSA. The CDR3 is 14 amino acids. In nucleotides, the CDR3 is TGTGCCAGCAGCCCCAGGGGCCCCTACAATGAGCAGTTCTTC. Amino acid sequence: CASSPRGPYNEQFF.

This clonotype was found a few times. The CDR3 DNA reads as TGTGCCAGCAGCTTAGGGGGGACAGCTGTCGGGGAGCAGTTCTTC. It codes for CASSLGGTAVGEQFF. The gene calls are TRBV7-8 and TRBJ2-1; 7 bases line up with TRBD1. The CDR3 is made up of 15 amino acids. Germline trimming cut 1 base from V and 10 bases from J; bases unmatched to any gene: 10. Germline assignment: CDR1 SGHVS and CDR2 FQNEAQ.

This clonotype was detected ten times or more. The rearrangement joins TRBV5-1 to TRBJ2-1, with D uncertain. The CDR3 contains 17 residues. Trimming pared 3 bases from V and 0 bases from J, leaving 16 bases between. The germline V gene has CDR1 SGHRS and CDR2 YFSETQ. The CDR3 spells CASSWIISVSSYNEQFF. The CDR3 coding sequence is TGCGCCAGCAGCTGGATTATCAGTGTTAGCTCCTACAATGAGCAGTTCTTC.

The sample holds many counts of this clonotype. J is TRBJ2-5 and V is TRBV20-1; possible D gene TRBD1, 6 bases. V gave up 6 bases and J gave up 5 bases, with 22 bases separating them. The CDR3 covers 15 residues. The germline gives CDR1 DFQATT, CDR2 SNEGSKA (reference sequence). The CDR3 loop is CSAFPGQGNRETQYF. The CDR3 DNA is TGCAGTGCCTTCCCGGGGCAGGGGAATAGGGAGACCCAGTACTTC.

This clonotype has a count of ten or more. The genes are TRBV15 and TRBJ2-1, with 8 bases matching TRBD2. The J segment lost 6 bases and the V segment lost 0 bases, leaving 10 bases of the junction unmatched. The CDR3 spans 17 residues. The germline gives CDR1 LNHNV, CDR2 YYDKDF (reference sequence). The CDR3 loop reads CATSRDGGQREINEQFF. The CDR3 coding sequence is TGTGCCACCAGCAGAGATGGTGGACAGCGGGAGATCAATGAGCAGTTCTTC.

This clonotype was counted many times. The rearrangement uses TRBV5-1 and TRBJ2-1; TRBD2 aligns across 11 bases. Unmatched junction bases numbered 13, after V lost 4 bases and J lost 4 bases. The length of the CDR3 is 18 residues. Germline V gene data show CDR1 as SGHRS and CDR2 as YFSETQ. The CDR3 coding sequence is TGCGCCAGCAGCGACTTCCCCGGGACTAGCGGACGTTACAATGAGCAGTTCTTC. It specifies CASSDFPGTSGRYNEQFF.

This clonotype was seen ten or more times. The CDR3: CAISAGLAGVGEQFF. CDR3 DNA sequence: TGTGCCATCAGCGCCGGGCTAGCGGGAGTAGGGGAGCAGTTCTTC. The J gene is TRBJ2-1, the V gene TRBV10-3; 10 nucleotides match TRBD2. V was pared by 6 bases and J by 10 bases, with 12 bases of the junction left unmatched. The CDR3 loop spans 15 amino acids. Germline assignment: CDR1 ENHRY and CDR2 SYGVKD.

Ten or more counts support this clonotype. CDR3 loop: CATAGTSGRDYNEQFF. CDR3 coding DNA: TGCGCCACTGCCGGGACTAGCGGGAGAGATTACAATGAGCAGTTCTTC. The V and J genes are TRBV5-1 and TRBJ2-1; 14 nucleotides line up with TRBD2. The CDR3 is made up of 16 amino acids. Trimming cost V 9 bases and J 4 bases; bases outside gene matches: 9. Germline values: CDR1 SGHRS, CDR2 YFSETQ.

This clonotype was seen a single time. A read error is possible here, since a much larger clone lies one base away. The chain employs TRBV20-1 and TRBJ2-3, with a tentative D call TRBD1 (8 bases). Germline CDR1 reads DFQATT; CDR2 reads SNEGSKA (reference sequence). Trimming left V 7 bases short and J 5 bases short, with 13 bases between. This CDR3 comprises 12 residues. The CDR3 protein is CSDTGGGDTQYF. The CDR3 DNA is TGCAGTGACACAGGGGGGGGAGATACGCAGTATTTT.

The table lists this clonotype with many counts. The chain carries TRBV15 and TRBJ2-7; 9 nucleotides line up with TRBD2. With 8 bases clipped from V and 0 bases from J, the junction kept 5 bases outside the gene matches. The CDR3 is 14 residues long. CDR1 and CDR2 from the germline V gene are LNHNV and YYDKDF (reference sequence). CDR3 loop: CATRGGVPSYEQYF. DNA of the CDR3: TGTGCCACCCGCGGGGGGGTGCCCTCCTACGAGCAGTACTTC.

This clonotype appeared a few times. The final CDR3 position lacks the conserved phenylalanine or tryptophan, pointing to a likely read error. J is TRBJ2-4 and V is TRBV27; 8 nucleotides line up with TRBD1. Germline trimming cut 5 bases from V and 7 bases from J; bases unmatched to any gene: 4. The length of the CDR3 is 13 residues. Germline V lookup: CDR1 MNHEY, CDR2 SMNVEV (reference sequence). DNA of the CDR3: TGTGCCAGCAGTCGTACAGGGGGGAACATTCAGTACAAC. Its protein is CASSRTGGNIQYN.

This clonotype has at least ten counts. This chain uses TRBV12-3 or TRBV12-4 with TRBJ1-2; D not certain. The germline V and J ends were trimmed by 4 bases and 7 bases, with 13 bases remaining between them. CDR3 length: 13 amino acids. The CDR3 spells CASSYDPSLGYTF. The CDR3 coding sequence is TGTGCCAGCAGTTACGACCCAAGTCTTGGCTACACCTTC.

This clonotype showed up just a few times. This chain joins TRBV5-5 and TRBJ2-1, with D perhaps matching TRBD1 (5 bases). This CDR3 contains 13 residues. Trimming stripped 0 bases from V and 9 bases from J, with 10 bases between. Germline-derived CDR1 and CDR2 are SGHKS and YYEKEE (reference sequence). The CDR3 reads CASSLAGLGEQFF. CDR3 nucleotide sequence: TGTGCCAGCAGCTTGGCAGGGTTGGGTGAGCAGTTCTTC.

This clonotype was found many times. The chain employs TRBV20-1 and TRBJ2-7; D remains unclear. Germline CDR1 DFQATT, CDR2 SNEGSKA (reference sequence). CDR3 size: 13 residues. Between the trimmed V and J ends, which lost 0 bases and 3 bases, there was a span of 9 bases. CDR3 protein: CSARDGNLYEQYF. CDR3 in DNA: TGCAGTGCTAGAGATGGGAACCTCTACGAGCAGTACTTC.

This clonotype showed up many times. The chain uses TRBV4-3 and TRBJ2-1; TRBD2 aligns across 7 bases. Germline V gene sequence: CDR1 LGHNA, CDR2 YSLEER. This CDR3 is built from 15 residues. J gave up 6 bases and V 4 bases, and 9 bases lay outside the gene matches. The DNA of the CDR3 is TGCGCCAGCAGCCTGCTAGCGGACGCGGGCAATGAGCAGTTCTTC. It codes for CASSLLADAGNEQFF.

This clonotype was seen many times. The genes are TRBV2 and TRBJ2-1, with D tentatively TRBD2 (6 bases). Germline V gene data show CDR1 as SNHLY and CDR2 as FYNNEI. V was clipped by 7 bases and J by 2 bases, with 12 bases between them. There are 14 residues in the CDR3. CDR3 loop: CASNPGLAYNEQFF. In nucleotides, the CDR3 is TGTGCCAGCAACCCGGGACTTGCCTACAATGAGCAGTTCTTC.

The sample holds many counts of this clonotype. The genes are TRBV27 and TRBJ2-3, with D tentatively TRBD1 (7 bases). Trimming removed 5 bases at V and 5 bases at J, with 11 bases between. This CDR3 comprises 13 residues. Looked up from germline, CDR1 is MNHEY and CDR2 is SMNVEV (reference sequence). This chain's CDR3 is CASSAQGGDTQYF. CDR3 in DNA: TGTGCCAGCAGTGCGCAGGGGGGAGATACGCAGTATTTT.